This record covers a single T cell receptor (beta chain). It lacks a known antigen. Base qualities are missing; no much larger clone stands one base away. This sample was taken from a study of T cell responses to AZD1222 COVID-19 vaccine (dated by TCRdb to about 2021). In the study overall: A total of 233 trial participants underwent TCR sequencing, of whom 207 received two doses of AZD1222 and about 26 received two doses of the MenACWY control vaccine. Trial participants were enrolled by age into subgroups of 18-55, 56-69 and 70-plus years, and around 150, 28 and 57 TCR-sequenced participants, respectively, were included in these subgroups.

This specimen's time point label, interpreted: about 28 days (+/-7) after the second vaccine dose. The label giving this sample's treatment or condition can be read as: meningococcal conjugate vaccine given as trial control. Vaccinee samples came from UK trials COV001 and COV002, including a single-blind randomized controlled phase 2/3 trial of AZD1222 (ChAdOx1 nCoV-19) in healthy adults. For TCRbeta chain sequencing, PBMC samples were collected from trial participants at day 0 and at day 28 after the second dose. The paper's findings and limits, for the study overall: Reportedly, close to half of the unique spike-specific TCRs recognized epitopes lying outside the regions that are mutated in the B.1.351 and B.1.1.7 variants. Participants were mostly white British, with more females than males. The authors suggested clonal diversity may have been underestimated. Conclusions about previously exposed vaccinees were limited because only six AZD1222 recipients were SARS-CoV-2 seropositive at baseline. The 56-69-year group was small, and its depth increase did not reach significance, likely because of low power. Because no day 14 peak-response samples were available, repertoires were characterized only after the peak T cell response. A significant rise in spike-specific TCR breadth and depth was observed after two AZD1222 doses relative to day 0 and relative to MenACWY recipients. Vaccine-associated CD4 TCRs spanned the whole spike protein, with dominant responses in regions 160-218 and 743-854.

The CDR3 regions of human TCRbeta chains were analyzed by immunosequencing. The original pipeline was this. TCRs in the repertoires were matched against a reference library of SARS-CoV-2-specific TCRs that had been generated with the MIRA antigen-specificity platform. Breadth was defined as the fraction of unique TCRs that were SARS-CoV-2-associated. Depth was defined as the fraction of total T cells that were SARS-CoV-2-associated. Each spike-specific TCR was assigned to its reactive spike region and to a CD4 or CD8 class using the MIRA data. Log10-transformed breadth and depth values were compared by one-way ANOVA with Sidak's multiple comparisons tests. Not all clones reach the TCRdb copy of this immuneACCESS table, which keeps in-frame sequences only. Checked studies attribute under half of the gap to unresolved V genes and leave the rest unexplained. That table is the source of V, J and clone size, and D and trimming were worked out from the DNA. The sample table lists 130,000 or so clones, 85% of them with a count of one. The biggest ten clones account for 7.9% of the sample.

V was cut back by 1 base and J by 8 bases, leaving a gap of 8 bases between them. The CDR3 contains 13 residues, cysteine and phenylalanine counted. Solely the CDR3 DNA is kept, with 39 bases framed from the first base. CDR1 KGHSH and CDR2 LQKENI were looked up in the germline V gene. The material sequenced was peripheral blood, taken 28 days after the second dose of the MenACWY control vaccine. This TCR was sampled from an adult who received the MenACWY meningococcal vaccine as a control. The chain uses TRBV18 and TRBJ1-4; the D gene is unclear. The DNA reads as follows: TGTGCCAGCTCACCACTAACAGCCGAAAAACTGTTTTTT. Its translation is CASSPLTAEKLFF.